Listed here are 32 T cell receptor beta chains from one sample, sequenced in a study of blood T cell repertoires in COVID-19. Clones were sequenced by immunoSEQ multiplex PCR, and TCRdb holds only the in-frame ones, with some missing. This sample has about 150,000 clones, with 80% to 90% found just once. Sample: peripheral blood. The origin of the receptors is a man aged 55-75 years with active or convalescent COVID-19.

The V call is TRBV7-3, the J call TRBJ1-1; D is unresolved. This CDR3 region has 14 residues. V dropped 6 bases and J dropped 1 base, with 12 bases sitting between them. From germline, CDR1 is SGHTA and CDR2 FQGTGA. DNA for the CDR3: TGTGCCAGCAGTCCCGGTAGATCGAACACTGAAGCTTTCTTT. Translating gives CASSPGRSNTEAFF.

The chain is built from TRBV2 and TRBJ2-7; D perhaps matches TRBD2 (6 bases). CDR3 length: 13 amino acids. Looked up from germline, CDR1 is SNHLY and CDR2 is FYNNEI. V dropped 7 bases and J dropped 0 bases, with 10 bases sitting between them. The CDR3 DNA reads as TGTGCCAGCAATGGGGGGATCTCCTACGAGCAGTACTTC. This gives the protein CASNGGISYEQYF.

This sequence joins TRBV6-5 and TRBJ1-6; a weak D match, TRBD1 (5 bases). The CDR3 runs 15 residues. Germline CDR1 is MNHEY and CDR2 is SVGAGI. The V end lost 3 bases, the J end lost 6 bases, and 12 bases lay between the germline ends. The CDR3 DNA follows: TGTGCCAGCAGTTATGGGGTCCAGGGTAATTCACCCCTCCACTTT. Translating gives CASSYGVQGNSPLHF.

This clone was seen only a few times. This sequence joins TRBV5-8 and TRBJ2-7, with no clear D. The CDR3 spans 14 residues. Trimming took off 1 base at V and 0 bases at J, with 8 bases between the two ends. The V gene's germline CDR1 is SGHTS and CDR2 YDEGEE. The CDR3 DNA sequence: TGTGCCAGCAGCTTGCGCAGGATCTCCTACGAGCAGTACTTC. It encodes CASSLRRISYEQYF.

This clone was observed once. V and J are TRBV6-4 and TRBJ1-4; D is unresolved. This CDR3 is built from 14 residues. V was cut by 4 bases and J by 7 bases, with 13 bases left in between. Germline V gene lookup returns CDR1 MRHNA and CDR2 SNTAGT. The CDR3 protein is CASSAEGGGEKLFF. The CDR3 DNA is TGTGCCAGCAGTGCTGAGGGAGGTGGTGAAAAACTGTTTTTT.

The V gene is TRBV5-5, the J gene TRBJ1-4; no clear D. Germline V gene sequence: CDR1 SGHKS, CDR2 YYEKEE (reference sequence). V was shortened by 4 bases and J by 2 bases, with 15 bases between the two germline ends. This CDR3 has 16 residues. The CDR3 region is CASSPGPPGTNEKLFF. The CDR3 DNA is TGTGCCAGCAGCCCGGGCCCCCCGGGGACTAATGAAAAACTGTTTTTT.

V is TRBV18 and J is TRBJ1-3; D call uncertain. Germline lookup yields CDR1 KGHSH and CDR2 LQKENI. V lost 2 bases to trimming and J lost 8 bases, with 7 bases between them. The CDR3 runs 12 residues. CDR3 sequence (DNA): TGTGCCAGCTCACCATCCCGGGACACCATATATTTT. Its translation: CASSPSRDTIYF. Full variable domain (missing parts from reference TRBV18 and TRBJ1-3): NAGVMQNPRHLVRRRGQEARLRCSPMKGHSHVYWYRQLPEEGLKFMVYLQKENIIDESGMPKERFSAEFPKEGPSILRIQQVVRGDSAAYFCASSPSRDTIYFGEGSWLTVV.

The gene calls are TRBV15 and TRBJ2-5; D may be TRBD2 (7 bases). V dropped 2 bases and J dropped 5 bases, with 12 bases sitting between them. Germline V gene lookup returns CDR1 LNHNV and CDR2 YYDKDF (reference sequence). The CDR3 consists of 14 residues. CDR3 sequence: CATSRSGEGETQYF. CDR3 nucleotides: TGTGCCACCAGCAGATCAGGGGAGGGCGAGACCCAGTACTTC. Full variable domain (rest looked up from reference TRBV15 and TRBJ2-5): DAMVIQNPRYQVTQFGKPVTLSCSQTLNHNVMYWYQQKSSQAPKLLFHYYDKDFNNEADTPDNFQSRRPNTSFCFLDIRSPGLGDTAMYLCATSRSGEGETQYFGPGTRLLVL.

CDR3 sequence: CASSYSEGGYSTEAFF. Written as DNA, the CDR3 is TGTGCCAGCAGTTACTCTGAAGGGGGCTACAGCACTGAAGCTTTCTTT. V gene TRBV6-2 or TRBV6-3 combines with J gene TRBJ1-1; 7 bases fit TRBD1. Germline CDR1 and CDR2: MNHEY and SVGEGT. V shed 0 bases, J shed 4 bases, and the junction held 8 bases outside the gene matches. This CDR3 has 16 residues.

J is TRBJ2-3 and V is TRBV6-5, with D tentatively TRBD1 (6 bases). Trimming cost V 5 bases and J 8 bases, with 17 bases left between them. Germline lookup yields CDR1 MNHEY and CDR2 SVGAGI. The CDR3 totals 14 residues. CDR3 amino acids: CASSLVGGPATQYF. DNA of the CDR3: TGTGCCAGCAGTCTAGTAGGGGGACCAGCTACGCAGTATTTT.

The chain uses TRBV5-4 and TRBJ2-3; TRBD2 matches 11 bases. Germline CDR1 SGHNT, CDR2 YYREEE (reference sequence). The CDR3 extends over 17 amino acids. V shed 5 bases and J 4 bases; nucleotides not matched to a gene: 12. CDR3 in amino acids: CASSSLIAGGRSDTQYF. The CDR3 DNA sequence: TGTGCCAGCAGTTCCCTTATAGCGGGGGGGCGATCAGATACGCAGTATTTT.

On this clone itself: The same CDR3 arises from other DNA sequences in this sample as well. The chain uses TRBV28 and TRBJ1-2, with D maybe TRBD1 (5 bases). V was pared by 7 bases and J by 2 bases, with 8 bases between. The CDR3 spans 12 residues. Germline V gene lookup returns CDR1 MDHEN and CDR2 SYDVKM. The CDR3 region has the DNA TGTGCCAGCATTGGGGGGAACTATGGCTACACCTTC. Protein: CASIGGNYGYTF.

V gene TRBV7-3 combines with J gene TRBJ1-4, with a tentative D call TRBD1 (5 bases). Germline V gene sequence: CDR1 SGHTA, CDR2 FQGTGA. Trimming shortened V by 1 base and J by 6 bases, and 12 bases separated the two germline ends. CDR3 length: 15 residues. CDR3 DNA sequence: TGTGCCAGCAGCTTAAGGTTATTCAGGGATGAAAAACTGTTTTTT. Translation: CASSLRLFRDEKLFF.

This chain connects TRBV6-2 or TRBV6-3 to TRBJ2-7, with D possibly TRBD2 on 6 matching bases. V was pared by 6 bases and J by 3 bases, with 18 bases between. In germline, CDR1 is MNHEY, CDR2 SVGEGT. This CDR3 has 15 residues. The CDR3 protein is CASSFSGSSNYEQYF. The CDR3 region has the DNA TGTGCCAGCAGCTTCTCCGGGAGTTCCAACTACGAGCAGTACTTC.

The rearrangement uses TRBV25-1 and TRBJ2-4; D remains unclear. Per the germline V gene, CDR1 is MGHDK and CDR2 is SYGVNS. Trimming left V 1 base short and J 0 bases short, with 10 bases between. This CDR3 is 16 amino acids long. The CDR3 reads CASSESRALAKNIQYF. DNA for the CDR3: TGTGCCAGCAGTGAATCGAGAGCGCTAGCCAAAAACATTCAGTACTTC. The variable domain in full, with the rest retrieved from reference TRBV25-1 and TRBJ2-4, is EADIYQTPRYLVIGTGKKITLECSQTMGHDKMYWYQQDPGMELHLIHYSYGVNSTEKGDLSSESTVSRIRTEHFPLTLESARPSHTSQYLCASSESRALAKNIQYFGAGTRLSVL.

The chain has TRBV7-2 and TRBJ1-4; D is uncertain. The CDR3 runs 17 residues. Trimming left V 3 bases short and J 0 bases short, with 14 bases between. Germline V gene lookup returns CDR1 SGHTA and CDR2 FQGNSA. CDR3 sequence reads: CASSFFFIGATNEKLFF. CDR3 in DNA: TGTGCCAGCAGCTTCTTCTTTATCGGGGCAACTAATGAAAAACTGTTTTTT.

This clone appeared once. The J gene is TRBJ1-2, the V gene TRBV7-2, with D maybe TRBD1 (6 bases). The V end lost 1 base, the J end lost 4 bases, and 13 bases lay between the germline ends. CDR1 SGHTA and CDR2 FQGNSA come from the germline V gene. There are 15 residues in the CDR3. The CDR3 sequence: CASSLDRDRGYGYTF. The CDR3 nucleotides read TGTGCCAGCAGCTTAGACAGGGATCGCGGCTATGGCTACACCTTC.

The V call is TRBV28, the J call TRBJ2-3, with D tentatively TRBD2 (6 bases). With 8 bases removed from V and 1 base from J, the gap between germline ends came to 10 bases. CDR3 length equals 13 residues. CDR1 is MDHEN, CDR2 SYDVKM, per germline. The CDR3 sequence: CASRGAGTDTQYF. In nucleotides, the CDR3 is TGTGCCAGCCGCGGGGCAGGCACAGATACGCAGTATTTT.

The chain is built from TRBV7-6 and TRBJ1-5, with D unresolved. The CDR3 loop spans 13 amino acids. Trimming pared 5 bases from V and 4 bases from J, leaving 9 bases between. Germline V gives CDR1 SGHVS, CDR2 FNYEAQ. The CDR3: CASSPLSNQPQHF. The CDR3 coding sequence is TGTGCCAGCAGCCCACTCTCAAATCAGCCCCAGCATTTT.

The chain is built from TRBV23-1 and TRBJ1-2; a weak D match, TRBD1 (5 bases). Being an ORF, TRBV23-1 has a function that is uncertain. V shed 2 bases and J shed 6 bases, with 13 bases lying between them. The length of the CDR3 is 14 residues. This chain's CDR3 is CASSQTDRGHGYTF. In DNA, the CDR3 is TGCGCCAGCAGTCAAACCGACAGAGGCCATGGCTACACCTTC.

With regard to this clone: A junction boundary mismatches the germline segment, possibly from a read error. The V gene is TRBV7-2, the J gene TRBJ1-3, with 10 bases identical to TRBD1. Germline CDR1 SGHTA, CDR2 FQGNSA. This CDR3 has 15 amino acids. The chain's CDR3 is CASSLAGQGENTIYF. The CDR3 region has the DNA TGTGCCAGCAGCCTAGCTGGACAGGGGGAAAACACCATATATTTT.

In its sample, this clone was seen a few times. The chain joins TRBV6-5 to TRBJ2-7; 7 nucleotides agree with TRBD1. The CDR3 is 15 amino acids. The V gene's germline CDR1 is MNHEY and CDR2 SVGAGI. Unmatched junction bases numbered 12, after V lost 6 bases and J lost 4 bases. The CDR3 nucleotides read TGTGCCAGCAGCTCTCCGGGACAGACATCGTACGAGCAGTACTTC. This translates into CASSSPGQTSYEQYF.

The CDR3 sequence is CASSVLVGYEQYF. The CDR3 coding sequence is TGTGCCAGCAGTGTGCTAGTTGGGTACGAGCAGTACTTC. The chain joins TRBV6-4 to TRBJ2-7; the D is unclear. Germline lookup yields CDR1 MRHNA and CDR2 SNTAGT. The ends were cut back, 4 bases at V and 4 bases at J, with 11 bases in the middle. The CDR3 length is 13 residues.

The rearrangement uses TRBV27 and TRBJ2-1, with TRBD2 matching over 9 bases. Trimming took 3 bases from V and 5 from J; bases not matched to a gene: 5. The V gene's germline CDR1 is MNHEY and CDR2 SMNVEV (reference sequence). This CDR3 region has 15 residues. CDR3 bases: TGTGCCAGCAGTTTTTGGCGGGAGGGAGACAATGAGCAGTTCTTC. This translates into CASSFWREGDNEQFF.

CDR3 amino acids: CASSSETGENEKLFF. The CDR3 nucleotides are TGTGCCAGCAGCTCAGAGACAGGGGAAAATGAAAAACTGTTTTTT. V and J are TRBV7-9 and TRBJ1-4; 8 bases are a match to TRBD1. The junction had 6 bases not matched to a gene; V was cut back by 4 bases and J by 5 bases. Per the germline V gene, CDR1 is SEHNR and CDR2 is FQNEAQ (reference sequence). This CDR3 spans 15 amino acids. Full variable domain (remainder filled in from reference TRBV7-9 and TRBJ1-4): DTGVSQNPRHKITKRGQNVTFRCDPISEHNRLYWYRQTLGQGPEFLTYFQNEAQLEKSRLLSDRFSAERPKGSFSTLEIQRTEQGDSAMYLCASSSETGENEKLFFGSGTQLSVL.

CDR3 protein: CASSVGLAGVNEQFF. CDR3 DNA: TGTGCCAGCAGTGTGGGGCTAGCGGGAGTAAATGAGCAGTTCTTC. V is TRBV2 and J is TRBJ2-1, with 10 nucleotides matching TRBD2. The germline gives CDR1 SNHLY, CDR2 FYNNEI. The CDR3 is made up of 15 amino acids. V was pared by 4 bases and J by 7 bases, with 7 bases of the junction left unmatched.

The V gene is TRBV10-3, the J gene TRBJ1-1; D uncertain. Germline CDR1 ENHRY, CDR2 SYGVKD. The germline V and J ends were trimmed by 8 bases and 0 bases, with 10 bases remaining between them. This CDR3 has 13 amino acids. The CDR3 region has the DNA TGTGCCATCGTAGAGTTTTTGAACACTGAAGCTTTCTTT. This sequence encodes CAIVEFLNTEAFF.

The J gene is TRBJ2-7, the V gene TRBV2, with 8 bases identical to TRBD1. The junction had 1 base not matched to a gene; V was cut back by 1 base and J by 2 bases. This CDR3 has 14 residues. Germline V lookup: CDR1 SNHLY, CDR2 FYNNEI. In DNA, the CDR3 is TGTGCCAGCAGTGAAGAACAGGGGGCCTACGAGCAGTACTTC. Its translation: CASSEEQGAYEQYF.

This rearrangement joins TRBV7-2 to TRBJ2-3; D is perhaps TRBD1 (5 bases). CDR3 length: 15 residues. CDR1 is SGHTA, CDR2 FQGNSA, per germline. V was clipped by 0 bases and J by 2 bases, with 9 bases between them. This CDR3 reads CASSLAGRYTDTQYF. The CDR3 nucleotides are TGTGCCAGCAGCTTAGCGGGGCGCTACACAGATACGCAGTATTTT. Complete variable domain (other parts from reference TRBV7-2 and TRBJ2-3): GAGVSQSPSNKVTEKGKDVELRCDPISGHTALYWYRQSLGQGLEFLIYFQGNSAPDKSGLPSDRFSAERTGGSVSTLTIQRTQQEDSAVYLCASSLAGRYTDTQYFGPGTRLTVL.

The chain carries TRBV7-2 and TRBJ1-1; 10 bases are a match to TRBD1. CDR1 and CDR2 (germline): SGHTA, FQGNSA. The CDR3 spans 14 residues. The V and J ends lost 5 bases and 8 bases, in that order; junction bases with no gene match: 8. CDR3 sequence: CASSGRQGASEAFF. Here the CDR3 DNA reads TGTGCCAGCAGCGGGCGACAGGGGGCGTCCGAAGCTTTCTTT.

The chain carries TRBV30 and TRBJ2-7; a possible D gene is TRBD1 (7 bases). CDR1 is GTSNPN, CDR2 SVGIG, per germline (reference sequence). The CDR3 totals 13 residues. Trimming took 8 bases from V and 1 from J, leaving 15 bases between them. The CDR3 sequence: CAGLQGRSYEQYF. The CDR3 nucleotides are TGTGCCGGGCTACAGGGGAGGTCCTACGAGCAGTACTTC.

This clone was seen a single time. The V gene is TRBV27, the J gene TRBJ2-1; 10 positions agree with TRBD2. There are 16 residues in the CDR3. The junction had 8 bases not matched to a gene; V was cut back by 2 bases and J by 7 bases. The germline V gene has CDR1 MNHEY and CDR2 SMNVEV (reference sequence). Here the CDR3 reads CASSLPHTSGANEQFF. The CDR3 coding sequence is TGTGCCAGCAGTTTACCCCATACTAGCGGGGCTAATGAGCAGTTCTTC.